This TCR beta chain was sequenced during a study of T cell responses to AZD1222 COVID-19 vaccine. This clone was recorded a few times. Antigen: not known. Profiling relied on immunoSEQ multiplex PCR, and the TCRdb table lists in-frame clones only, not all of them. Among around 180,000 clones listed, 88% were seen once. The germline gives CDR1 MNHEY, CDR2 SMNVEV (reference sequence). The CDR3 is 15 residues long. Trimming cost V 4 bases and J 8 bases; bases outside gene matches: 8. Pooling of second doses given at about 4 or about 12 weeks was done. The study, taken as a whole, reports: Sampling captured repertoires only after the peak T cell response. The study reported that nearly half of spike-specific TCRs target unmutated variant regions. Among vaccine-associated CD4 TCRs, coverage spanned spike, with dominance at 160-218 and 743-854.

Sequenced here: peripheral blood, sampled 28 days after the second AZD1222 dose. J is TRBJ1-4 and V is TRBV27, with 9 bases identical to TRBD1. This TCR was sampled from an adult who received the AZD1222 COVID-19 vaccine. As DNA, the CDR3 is TGTGCCAGCAGTTCCGGACAGGGGTTAGGGGAAAAACTGTTTTTT. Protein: CASSSGQGLGEKLFF.